The clone carrying this T cell receptor beta chain was recorded a few times. Its specificity is unknown. The record originates from a study of vaccination effects on CD4 cells after COVID-19. ViraFEST assay sequencing came after antigen-specific CD4+ T cells were expanded with viral peptide pools. Researchers isolated CD4+ T cells once roughly ten days of culture had elapsed. Participants were vaccinated with two doses of either the BNT162b2 or mRNA-1273 vaccine. Germline CDR1 is SGHRS and CDR2 is YFSETQ. This CDR3 has 16 amino acids. V was clipped by 4 bases and J by 6 bases; unmatched bases: 9. Only in-frame clones appear in the TCRdb table, and some are missing; sequencing was by immunoSEQ multiplex PCR. The repertoire includes tens of thousands of clones, less than 80% of them detected once, and about 0.86% sits in the top ten.

This chain uses TRBV5-1 with TRBJ2-3; TRBD2 matches 12 bases. Sequenced material: CD4+ T cells from PBMCs cultured with HCoV-OC43 spike peptides, taken after COVID-19 vaccination. Regarding subset: HCoV-OC43 spike overlapping peptide pool stimulation. The source is a human donor who received a COVID-19 vaccine. For the CDR3, the DNA is TGCGCCAGCAGCCTCCCTAGCGGGGGGGGGCAGGATACGCAGTATTTT. It encodes CASSLPSGGGQDTQYF.